This T cell receptor (beta chain) stems from a study of shared clonotypes between healthy human individuals. Study as a whole: CD4 naive cells filled three plates per donor, CD4 memory three, CD8 naive two and CD8 memory one. General study points: Estimated richness values were generally larger in naive subsets than in memory subsets. Shared across a handful of donors were roughly 4.7% of the naive CD4 clonotypes.

The CDR3 runs 14 residues. Trimming took off 4 bases at V and 7 bases at J, with 15 bases between the two ends. Germline V gene sequence: CDR1 SGHRS, CDR2 YFSETQ. Notes on this clone: What it recognizes is unknown.

Assay: immunoSEQ multiplex PCR; the TCRdb copy retains only in-frame clones and omits some. This table has some 2,500,000 clones, over 85% appearing once. The sequenced material came from naive CD4+ T cells from PBMCs. Subset specified: CD45RA+ positively selected. This receptor was taken from a man between 18 and 35 years old in good health. Some clones in this sample may be carry-over from other donors' samples. The chain uses TRBV5-1 and TRBJ2-1, with D uncertain. The DNA for the CDR3 is TGCGCCAGCAGCCCGACTCTCAACGGAAATGAGCAGTTCTTC. Translated, it gives CASSPTLNGNEQFF. Full variable domain (remainder filled in from reference TRBV5-1 and TRBJ2-1): KAGVTQTPRYLIKTRGQQVTLSCSPISGHRSVSWYQQTPGQGLQFLFEYFSETQRNKGNFPGRFSGRQFSNSRSEMNVSTLELGDSALYLCASSPTLNGNEQFFGPGTRLTVL.